This paragraph covers one T cell receptor beta chain sequence. This sample is part of a study of blood T cell repertoires in COVID-19. In the study overall: PBMCs, B-cell-depleted T cells, or T cells provided the cDNA or gDNA that made up the material.

The repertoire was sequenced with immunoSEQ multiplex PCR; TCRdb's copy has only in-frame clones and lacks some. The data contain 100,000 to 150,000 clones, 86% of them seen just once; the ten biggest clones take up approximately 2.2%. V trimming: 0 bases; J trimming: 9 bases; junction bases outside the gene matches: 11. CDR1 is SGHRS and CDR2 is YFSETQ in the germline V gene. This CDR3 is built from 17 residues. Recovered status applied to Cohort 3 donors who had two consecutive negative PCRs. It also applied to those with clearance or with symptom resolution. Sequencing used PBMCs or T cells enriched from blood (not recorded which). The receptor was derived from a woman in her forties or fifties who had recovered from COVID-19. The gene calls are TRBV5-1 and TRBJ1-6, with TRBD1 identical over 8 bases. CDR3 region: CASSLAAGGVYGSPLHF. Written as DNA, the CDR3 is TGCGCCAGCAGCTTGGCCGCAGGGGGCGTGTACGGTTCACCCCTCCACTTT.